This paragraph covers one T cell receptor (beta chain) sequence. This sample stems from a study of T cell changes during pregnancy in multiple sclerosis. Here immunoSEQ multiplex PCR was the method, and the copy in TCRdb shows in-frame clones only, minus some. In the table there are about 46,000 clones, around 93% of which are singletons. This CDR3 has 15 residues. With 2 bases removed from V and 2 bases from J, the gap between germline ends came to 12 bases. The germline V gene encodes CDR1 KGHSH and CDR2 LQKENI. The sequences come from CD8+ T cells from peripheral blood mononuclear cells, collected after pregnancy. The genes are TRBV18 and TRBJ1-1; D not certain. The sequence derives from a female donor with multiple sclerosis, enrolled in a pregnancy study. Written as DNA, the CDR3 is TGTGCCAGCTCACCAGTCGACATAGGAAACACTGAAGCTTTCTTT. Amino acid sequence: CASSPVDIGNTEAFF.